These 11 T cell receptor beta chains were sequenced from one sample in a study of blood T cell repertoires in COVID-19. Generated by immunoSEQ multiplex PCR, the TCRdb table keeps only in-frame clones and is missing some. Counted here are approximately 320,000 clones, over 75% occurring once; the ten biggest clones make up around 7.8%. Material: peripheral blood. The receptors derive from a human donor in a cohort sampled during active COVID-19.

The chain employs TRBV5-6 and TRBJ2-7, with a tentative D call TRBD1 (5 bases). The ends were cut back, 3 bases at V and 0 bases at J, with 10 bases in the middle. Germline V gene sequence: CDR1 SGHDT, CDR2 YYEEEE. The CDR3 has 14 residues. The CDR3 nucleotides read TGTGCCAGCAGCTCCCCAGGGATCTCCTACGAGCAGTACTTC. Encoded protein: CASSSPGISYEQYF.

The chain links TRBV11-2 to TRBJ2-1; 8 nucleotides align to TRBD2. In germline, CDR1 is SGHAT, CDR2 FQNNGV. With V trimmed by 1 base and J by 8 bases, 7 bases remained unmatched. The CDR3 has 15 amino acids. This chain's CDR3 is CASSLVGLEGYEQFF. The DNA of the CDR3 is TGTGCCAGCAGCTTAGTGGGACTAGAAGGTTATGAGCAGTTCTTC.

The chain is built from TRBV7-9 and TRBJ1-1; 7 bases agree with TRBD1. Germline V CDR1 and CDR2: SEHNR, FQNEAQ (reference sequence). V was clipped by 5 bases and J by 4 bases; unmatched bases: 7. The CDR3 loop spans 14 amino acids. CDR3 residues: CASSPRDSPTEAFF. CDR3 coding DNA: TGTGCCAGCAGCCCCCGGGACAGTCCCACTGAAGCTTTCTTT.

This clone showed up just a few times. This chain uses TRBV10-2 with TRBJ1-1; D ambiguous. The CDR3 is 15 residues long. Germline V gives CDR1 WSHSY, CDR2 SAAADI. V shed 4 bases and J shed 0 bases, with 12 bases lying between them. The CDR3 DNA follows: TGCGCCAGCAGTGTGGCGGTCTTCATGAACACTGAAGCTTTCTTT. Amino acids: CASSVAVFMNTEAFF.

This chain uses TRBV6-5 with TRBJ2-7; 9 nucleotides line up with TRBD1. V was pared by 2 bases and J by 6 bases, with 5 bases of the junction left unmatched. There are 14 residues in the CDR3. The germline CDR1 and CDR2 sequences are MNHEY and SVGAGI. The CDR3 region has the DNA TGTGCCAGCAGTTACGAACAGGGGGCGGGCGAGCAGTACTTC. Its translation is CASSYEQGAGEQYF.

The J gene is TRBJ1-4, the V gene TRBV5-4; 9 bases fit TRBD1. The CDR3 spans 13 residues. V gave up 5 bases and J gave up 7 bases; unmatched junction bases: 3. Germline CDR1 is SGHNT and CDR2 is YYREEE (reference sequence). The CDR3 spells CASSSDRGEKLFF. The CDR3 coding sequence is TGTGCCAGCAGTTCGGACAGGGGTGAAAAACTGTTTTTT.

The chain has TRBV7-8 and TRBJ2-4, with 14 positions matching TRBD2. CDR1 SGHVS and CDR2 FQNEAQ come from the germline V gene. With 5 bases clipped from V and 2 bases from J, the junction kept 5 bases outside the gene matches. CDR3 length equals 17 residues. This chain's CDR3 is CASSNRTSGGSKNIQYF. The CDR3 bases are TGTGCCAGCAGCAACCGGACTAGCGGGGGGTCCAAAAACATTCAGTACTTC.

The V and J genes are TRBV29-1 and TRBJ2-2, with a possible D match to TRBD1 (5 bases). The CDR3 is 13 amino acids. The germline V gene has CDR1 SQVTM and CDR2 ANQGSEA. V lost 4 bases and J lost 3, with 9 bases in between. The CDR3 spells CSVGGRDTGELFF. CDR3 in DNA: TGCAGCGTTGGAGGCAGGGACACCGGGGAGCTGTTTTTT.

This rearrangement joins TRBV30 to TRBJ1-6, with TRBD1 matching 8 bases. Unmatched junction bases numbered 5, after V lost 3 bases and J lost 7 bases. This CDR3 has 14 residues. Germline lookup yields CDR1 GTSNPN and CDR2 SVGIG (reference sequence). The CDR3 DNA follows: TGTGCCTGGAGGACAGGGGTCGGAAATTCACCCCTCCACTTT. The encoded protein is CAWRTGVGNSPLHF.

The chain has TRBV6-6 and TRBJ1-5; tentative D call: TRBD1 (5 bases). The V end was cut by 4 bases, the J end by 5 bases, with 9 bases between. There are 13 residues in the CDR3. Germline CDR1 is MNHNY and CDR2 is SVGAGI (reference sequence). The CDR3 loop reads CASSSGPYQPQHF. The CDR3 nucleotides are TGTGCCAGCAGTTCAGGGCCATATCAGCCCCAGCATTTT.

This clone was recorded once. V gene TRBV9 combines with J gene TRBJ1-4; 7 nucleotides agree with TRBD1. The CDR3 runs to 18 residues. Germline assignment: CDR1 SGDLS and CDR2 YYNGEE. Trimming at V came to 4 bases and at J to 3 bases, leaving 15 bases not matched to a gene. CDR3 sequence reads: CASSPGTSGGRSNEKLFF. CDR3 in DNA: TGTGCCAGCAGCCCAGGCACTTCAGGGGGACGGTCTAATGAAAAACTGTTTTTT.